These 11 T cell receptor beta chains were all obtained from the same sample, sequenced in a study of post-analysis software for immune sequencing data. Study-wide results and limits: When patients were compared with controls, a handful of TRBV segments were more frequent, TRBV5-6, TRBV5-1 and TRBV20-1 among them.

These TCRs' antigens remain unknown. TCR beta libraries were prepared from cDNA with unique molecular identifiers. A single record per CDR3 protein comes from TCRdb applying MiXCR to the PCR reads. The table includes about 150,000 distinct CDR3 sequences, 30% detected once. Specimen: blood. These receptors were taken from a girl aged 10 to 17 with multiple sclerosis.

This clonotype was found many times. The V and J genes are TRBV12-3 or TRBV12-4 and TRBJ2-5; 14 positions match TRBD2. The trim removed 6 bases at V and 4 bases at J, leaving 10 bases unmatched. The CDR3 length is 17 residues. CDR3 bases: TGTGCCAGCAGCCCGGGGACTAGCGGGAGTATCAGAGAGACCCAGTACTTC. Translating gives CASSPGTSGSIRETQYF.

V gene TRBV4-1 combines with J gene TRBJ1-1; D call uncertain. The CDR3 loop spans 15 amino acids. V lost 0 bases, J lost 5 bases, and 13 bases lay in between. Germline V gene sequence: CDR1 MGHRA, CDR2 YSYEKL. The CDR3 DNA sequence: TGCGCCAGCAGCCAAGAGAACGGCTTTGGGACTGAAGCTTTCTTT. Translated, it gives CASSQENGFGTEAFF.

This clonotype has a count of ten or more. This chain uses TRBV7-2 with TRBJ2-5, with D tentatively TRBD1 or TRBD2 (6 bases each). CDR1 and CDR2 from the germline V gene are SGHTA and FQGNSA. This CDR3 is built from 11 residues. Trimming took off 5 bases at V and 11 bases at J, with 12 bases between the two ends. The CDR3 region is CASSPGGTQYF. The CDR3 region has the DNA TGTGCCAGCAGCCCCGGCGGGACACAGTACTTC.

In the case of this clonotype: One base away lies a much larger clone, so this may be a sequencing read error. The V and J genes are TRBV6-6 and TRBJ2-7; no reliable D call. Germline V gives CDR1 MNHNY, CDR2 SVGAGI (reference sequence). The CDR3 is made up of 12 amino acids. Here the CDR3 reads CACSPSTYEQYF. The CDR3 DNA reads as TGTGCCTGCAGTCCCAGTACCTACGAGCAGTACTTC.

This clonotype was found many times. The chain recombines TRBV5-1 with TRBJ2-1, with TRBD2 matching 11 bases. The CDR3 contains 16 residues. Germline values: CDR1 SGHRS, CDR2 YFSETQ. The V segment lost 2 bases and the J segment 2 bases; nucleotides outside the gene matches: 3. This chain's CDR3 is CASSFTSGSAYNEQFF. CDR3 nucleotide sequence: TGCGCCAGCAGCTTCACTAGCGGGAGCGCCTACAATGAGCAGTTCTTC.

This clonotype was detected ten times or more. V is TRBV6-5 and J is TRBJ2-7, with 11 bases identical to TRBD2. The germline CDR1 and CDR2 sequences are MNHEY and SVGAGI. With V trimmed by 9 bases and J by 4 bases, 14 bases remained unmatched. The CDR3 is 16 residues long. The DNA of the CDR3 is TGTGCCAGTACCATAGAAAGGTCTAGCGGGAGGTACGAGCAGTACTTC. It is translated as CASTIERSSGRYEQYF.

This clonotype was found many times. The chain is built from TRBV7-8 and TRBJ1-1; D possibly corresponds to TRBD1 (5 bases). With 0 bases removed from V and 6 bases from J, the gap between germline ends came to 14 bases. Germline V CDR1 and CDR2: SGHVS, FQNEAQ. The CDR3 is 15 residues long. The CDR3 here is CASSLAQGGGPEAFF. CDR3 DNA sequence: TGTGCCAGCAGCTTAGCTCAAGGCGGGGGACCTGAAGCTTTCTTT. Drawing the rest from reference TRBV7-8 and TRBJ1-1, the complete variable domain is GAGVSQSPRYKVAKRGQDVALRCDPISGHVSLFWYQQALGQGPEFLTYFQNEAQLDKSGLPSDRFFAERPEGSVSTLKIQRTQQEDSAVYLCASSLAQGGGPEAFFGQGTRLTVV.

This clonotype was counted between two and nine times. The V gene is TRBV5-1, the J gene TRBJ1-1, with a tentative D call TRBD1 (5 bases). Germline CDR1 and CDR2: SGHRS and YFSETQ. Trimming took off 2 bases at V and 9 bases at J, with 14 bases between the two ends. This CDR3 has 13 amino acids. CDR3 protein: CASSFELTGQAFF. DNA for the CDR3: TGCGCCAGCAGCTTTGAATTAACAGGTCAAGCTTTCTTT.

The sample holds many counts of this clonotype. The chain carries TRBV28 and TRBJ1-2; no definite D call. The CDR3 covers 15 residues. Germline-derived CDR1 and CDR2 are MDHEN and SYDVKM. V lost 7 bases to trimming and J lost 0 bases, with 15 bases between them. The CDR3, as DNA: TGTGCCAGCAATCCTATTAGCCCCCCTAACTATGGCTACACCTTC. The encoded protein is CASNPISPPNYGYTF.

This clonotype has just a few counts. V gene TRBV27 combines with J gene TRBJ2-7, with TRBD1 matching over 8 bases. The CDR3 covers 15 residues. Germline trimming cut 2 bases from V and 3 bases from J; bases unmatched to any gene: 6. Germline CDR1 and CDR2: MNHEY and SMNVEV (reference sequence). Written as DNA, the CDR3 is TGTGCCAGCAGTTTAAGATTGGGGACAGGCTACGAGCAGTACTTC. Translated: CASSLRLGTGYEQYF.

CDR3 bases: TGCAGCGTTCTAGGGACAGGGTTGGCGACCCAGTACTTC. Protein: CSVLGTGLATQYF. This chain connects TRBV29-1 to TRBJ2-5; TRBD1 matches at 9 bases. Trimming at V came to 5 bases and at J to 7 bases, leaving 8 bases not matched to a gene. CDR1 is SQVTM and CDR2 is ANQGSEA in the germline V gene. The CDR3 extends over 13 amino acids.